This T cell receptor (beta chain) was identified during a study of cytomegalovirus exposure and HLA in healthy donors. This PCR relied on a set of 60 Vbeta primers and 13 Jbeta primers. Sequencing was performed with immunoSEQ multiplex PCR; in TCRdb, only in-frame clones are kept and a portion is missing. The table lists some 200,000 clones. For this clone: Its matching antigen is unknown.

Germline assignment: CDR1 LNHDA and CDR2 SQIVND (reference sequence). The CDR3 length is 13 residues. V lost 4 bases to trimming and J lost 8 bases; unmatched junction nucleotides: 5. Overall study findings and caveats: According to an earlier analysis, most TCR beta V segments yielded productive rearrangements about 87% or about 30% of the time. Rates of TCR association differed by HLA locus in a later analysis, with DRB1 highest and HLA-C lowest.

This chain links TRBV19 with TRBJ2-1; 7 bases fit TRBD2. The sequence came from a girl between 2 and 10 years old in good health and CMV-seropositive. Sequencing was performed on PBMCs. The CDR3 region is CASSSVGGDEQFF. The CDR3 coding sequence is TGTGCCAGTAGTAGCGTGGGGGGGGATGAGCAGTTCTTC.